The rows below give T cell receptor beta chains drawn from one sample of a study of cytomegalovirus exposure and HLA in healthy donors. Method: immunoSEQ multiplex PCR; TCRdb's copy keeps in-frame clones and lacks some. The table lists about 130,000 clones, 60% to 85% of them singletons. Source material: PBMCs. The origin of the receptors is a man in his thirties or forties in good health and CMV-seronegative. Each CDR3 is given with its conserved first and last residue. The order of the fields is V gene, J gene, D gene, clone size, CDR3 protein, CDR3 DNA. The D gene is left open where the match is weak. A clone size is listed for some rows: how often the clone was seen (once, few, many), or a class if it is expanded.

TRBV2	TRBJ2-7	NA	NA	CASSEREVSYEQYF	TGTGCCAGCAGTGAGAGGGAGGTATCCTACGAGCAGTACTTC
TRBV18	TRBJ2-7	TRBD1	NA	CASSPKGDRGRYEQYF	TGTGCCAGCTCACCTAAGGGAGACAGGGGGCGCTACGAGCAGTACTTC
TRBV2	TRBJ2-3	TRBD1	NA	CASSNDRESTDTQYF	TGTGCCAGCAGTAATGACAGGGAGAGCACAGATACGCAGTATTTT
TRBV5-1	TRBJ2-2	TRBD1	few	CASIPLPGTEDTGELFF	TGCGCCAGCATCCCCCTCCCGGGGACAGAGGACACCGGGGAGCTGTTTTTT
TRBV28	TRBJ1-2	NA	NA	CASSLSANYGYTF	TGTGCCAGCAGTTTATCCGCTAACTATGGCTACACCTTC
TRBV4-2	TRBJ2-7	TRBD1	NA	CASSQGTGDYEQYF	TGTGCCAGCAGCCAAGGGACAGGCGACTACGAGCAGTACTTC
TRBV5-6	TRBJ1-5	NA	NA	CASSLRSSNQPQHF	TGTGCCAGCAGCTTGAGGAGTAGCAATCAGCCCCAGCATTTT
TRBV9	TRBJ2-2	TRBD2	NA	CASSPSGSKHGELFF	TGTGCCAGCAGCCCTAGCGGGAGCAAACACGGGGAGCTGTTTTTT
TRBV5-6	TRBJ1-1	NA	NA	CASSLRGTHYEAFF	TGTGCCAGCAGCCTACGTGGGACTCACTACGAAGCTTTCTTT
TRBV9	TRBJ1-3	NA	few	CASTLTGGQLSSGNTIYF	TGTGCCAGCACCCTAACGGGGGGACAATTGAGCTCTGGAAACACCATATATTTT
TRBV19	TRBJ1-1	TRBD1	NA	CATLLTGTGLLSAFF	TGTGCCACATTACTTACCGGGACAGGGCTATTATCAGCTTTCTTT
TRBV19	TRBJ2-2	NA	NA	CASSPPRGSARTGELFF	TGTGCCAGTAGTCCCCCTCGGGGTAGCGCGCGCACCGGGGAGCTGTTTTTT
TRBV28	TRBJ1-1	TRBD1	NA	CASNSLPGTGGFDTEAFF	TGTGCCAGCAATTCCCTTCCCGGGACAGGGGGCTTCGACACTGAAGCTTTCTTT
TRBV18	TRBJ2-3	TRBD2	NA	CASSLAGTDTQYF	TGTGCCAGCTCACTAGCGGGAACAGATACGCAGTATTTT
TRBV10-3	TRBJ2-1	TRBD2	NA	CAINLGTELAGGGNNEQFF	TGTGCCATAAACCTGGGAACGGAGCTAGCGGGAGGAGGCAACAATGAGCAGTTCTTC
TRBV10-3	TRBJ2-7	NA	NA	CAISESQGGLGVYEQYF	TGTGCCATCAGTGAGTCCCAGGGTGGCCTGGGTGTCTACGAGCAGTACTTC
TRBV11-1	TRBJ1-6	NA	few	CASSLGRSSYNSPLHF	TGTGCCAGCAGCTTAGGTCGCAGCTCCTATAATTCACCCCTCCACTTT
TRBV6-5	TRBJ2-1	NA	NA	CATRGLDNEQFF	TGTGCCACGAGGGGGTTGGATAATGAGCAGTTCTTC